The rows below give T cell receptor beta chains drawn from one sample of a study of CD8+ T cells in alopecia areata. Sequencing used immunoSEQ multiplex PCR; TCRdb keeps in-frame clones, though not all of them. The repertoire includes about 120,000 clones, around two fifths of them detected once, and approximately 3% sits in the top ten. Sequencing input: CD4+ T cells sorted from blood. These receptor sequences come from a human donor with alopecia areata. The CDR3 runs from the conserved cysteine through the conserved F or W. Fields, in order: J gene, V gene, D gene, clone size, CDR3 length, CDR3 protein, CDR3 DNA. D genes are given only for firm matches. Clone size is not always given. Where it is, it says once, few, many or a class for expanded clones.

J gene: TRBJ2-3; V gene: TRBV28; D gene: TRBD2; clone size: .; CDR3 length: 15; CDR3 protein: CASSFGGSGSDTQYF; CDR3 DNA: TGTGCCAGCAGTTTTGGCGGGAGTGGGTCAGATACGCAGTATTTT
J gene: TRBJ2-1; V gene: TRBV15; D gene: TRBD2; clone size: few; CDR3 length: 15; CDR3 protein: CATSKLAGGYNEQFF; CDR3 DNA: TGTGCCACCAGCAAACTAGCGGGGGGGTACAATGAGCAGTTCTTC
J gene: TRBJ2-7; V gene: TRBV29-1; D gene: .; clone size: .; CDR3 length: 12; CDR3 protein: CSAGGFTYEQYF; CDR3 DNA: TGCAGCGCCGGAGGCTTCACCTACGAGCAGTACTTC
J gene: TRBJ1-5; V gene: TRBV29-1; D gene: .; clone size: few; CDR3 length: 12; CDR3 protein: CSVGAGGQPQHF; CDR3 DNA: TGCAGCGTTGGGGCGGGGGGTCAGCCCCAGCATTTT
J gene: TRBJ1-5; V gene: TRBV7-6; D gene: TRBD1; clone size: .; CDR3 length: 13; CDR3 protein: CASSTRQGQPQHF; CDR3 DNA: TGTGCCAGCAGCACCCGACAGGGTCAGCCCCAGCATTTT
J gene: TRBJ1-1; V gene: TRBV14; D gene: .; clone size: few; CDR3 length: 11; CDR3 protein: CASSQDTEAFF; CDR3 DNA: TGTGCCAGCAGCCAGGACACTGAAGCTTTCTTT
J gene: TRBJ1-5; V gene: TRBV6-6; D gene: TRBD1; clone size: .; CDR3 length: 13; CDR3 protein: CASRGTGNQPQHF; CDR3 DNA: TGTGCCAGCCGGGGGACAGGCAATCAGCCCCAGCATTTT
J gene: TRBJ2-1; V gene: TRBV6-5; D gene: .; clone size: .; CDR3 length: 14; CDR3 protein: CATGAGKTNNEQFF; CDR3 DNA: TGTGCCACGGGGGCTGGAAAGACTAACAATGAGCAGTTCTTC
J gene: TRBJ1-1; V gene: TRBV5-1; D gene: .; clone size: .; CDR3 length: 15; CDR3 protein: CASSLRRERDTEAFF; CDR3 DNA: TGCGCCAGCAGCTTGCGACGGGAACGGGACACTGAAGCTTTCTTT
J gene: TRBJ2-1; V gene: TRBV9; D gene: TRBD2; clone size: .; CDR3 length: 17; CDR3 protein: CASSPRTSGSSYNEQFF; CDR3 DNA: TGTGCCAGCAGCCCTCGGACTAGCGGGAGCTCCTACAATGAGCAGTTCTTC
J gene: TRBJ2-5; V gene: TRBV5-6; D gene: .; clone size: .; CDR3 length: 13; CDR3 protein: CASSLSLRETQYF; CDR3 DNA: TGTGCCAGCAGCTTGTCCCTCCGGGAGACCCAGTACTTC
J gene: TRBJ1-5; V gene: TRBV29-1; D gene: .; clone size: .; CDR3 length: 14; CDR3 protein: CSVEGVPLDQPQHF; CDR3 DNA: TGCAGCGTTGAAGGGGTTCCTTTGGATCAGCCCCAGCATTTT
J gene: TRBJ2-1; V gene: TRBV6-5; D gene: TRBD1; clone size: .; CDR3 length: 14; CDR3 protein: CASSGTASYNEQFF; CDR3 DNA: TGTGCCAGCAGTGGGACAGCCAGCTACAATGAGCAGTTCTTC
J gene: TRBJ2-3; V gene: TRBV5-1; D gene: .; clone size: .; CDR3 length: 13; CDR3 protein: CASSFSTTDTQYF; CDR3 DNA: TGCGCCAGCAGCTTTTCTACGACCGATACGCAGTATTTT
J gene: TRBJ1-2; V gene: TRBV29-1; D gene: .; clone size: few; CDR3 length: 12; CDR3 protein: CSVEDPLYGYTF; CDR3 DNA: TGCAGCGTTGAAGATCCCCTATATGGCTACACCTTC
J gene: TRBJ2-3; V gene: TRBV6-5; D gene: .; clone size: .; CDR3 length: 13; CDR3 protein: CASGAGPTDTQYF; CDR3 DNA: TGTGCCAGCGGGGCAGGACCCACAGATACGCAGTATTTT
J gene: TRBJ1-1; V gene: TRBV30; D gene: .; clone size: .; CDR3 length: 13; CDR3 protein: CAWGDPGDTEAFF; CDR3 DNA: TGTGCCTGGGGAGATCCAGGGGACACTGAAGCTTTCTTT
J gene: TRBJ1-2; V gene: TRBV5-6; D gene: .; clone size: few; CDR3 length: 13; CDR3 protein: CASSPQGVYGYTF; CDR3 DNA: TGTGCCAGCAGCCCACAGGGAGTATATGGCTACACCTTC
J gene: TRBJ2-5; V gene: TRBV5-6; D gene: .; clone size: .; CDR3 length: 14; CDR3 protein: CASSLGPAQETQYF; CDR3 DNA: TGTGCCAGCAGCTTGGGCCCGGCCCAAGAGACCCAGTACTTC
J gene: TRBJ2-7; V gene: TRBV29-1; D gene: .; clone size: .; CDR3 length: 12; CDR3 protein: CSVALQYYEQYF; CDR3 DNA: TGCAGCGTTGCCCTACAATACTACGAGCAGTACTTC
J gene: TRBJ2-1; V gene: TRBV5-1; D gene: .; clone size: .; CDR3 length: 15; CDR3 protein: CASSLVPGLENEQFF; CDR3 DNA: TGCGCCAGCAGCTTGGTCCCGGGACTGGAGAATGAGCAGTTCTTC
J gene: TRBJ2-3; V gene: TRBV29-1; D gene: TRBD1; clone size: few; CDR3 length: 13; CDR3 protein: CSVRTGNSDTQYF; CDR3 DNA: TGCAGCGTTAGGACAGGGAATAGTGATACGCAGTATTTT
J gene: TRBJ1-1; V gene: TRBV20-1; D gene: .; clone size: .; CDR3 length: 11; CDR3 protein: CSARGNEKAFF; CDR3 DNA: TGCAGTGCGCGGGGGAACGAAAAAGCTTTCTTT
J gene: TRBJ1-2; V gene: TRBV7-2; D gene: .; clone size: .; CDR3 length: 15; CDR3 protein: CASSSPLPTNYGYTF; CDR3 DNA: TGTGCCAGCAGCTCACCACTACCCACTAACTATGGCTACACCTTC
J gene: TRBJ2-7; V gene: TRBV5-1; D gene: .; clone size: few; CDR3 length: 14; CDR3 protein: CASGDQGPAYEQYF; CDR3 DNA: TGCGCCAGCGGAGACCAGGGGCCAGCCTACGAGCAGTACTTC